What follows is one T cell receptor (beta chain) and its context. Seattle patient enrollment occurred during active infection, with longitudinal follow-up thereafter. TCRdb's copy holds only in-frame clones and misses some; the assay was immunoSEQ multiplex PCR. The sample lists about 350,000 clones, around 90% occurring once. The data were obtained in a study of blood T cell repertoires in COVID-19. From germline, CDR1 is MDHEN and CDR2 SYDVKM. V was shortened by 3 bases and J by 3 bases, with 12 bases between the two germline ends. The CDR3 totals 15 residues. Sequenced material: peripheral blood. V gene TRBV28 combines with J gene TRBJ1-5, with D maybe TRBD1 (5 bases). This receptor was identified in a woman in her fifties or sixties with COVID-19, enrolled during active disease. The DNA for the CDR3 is TGTGCCAGCAGTTTTCAGGGCCCGACCAATCAGCCCCAGCATTTT. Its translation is CASSFQGPTNQPQHF.